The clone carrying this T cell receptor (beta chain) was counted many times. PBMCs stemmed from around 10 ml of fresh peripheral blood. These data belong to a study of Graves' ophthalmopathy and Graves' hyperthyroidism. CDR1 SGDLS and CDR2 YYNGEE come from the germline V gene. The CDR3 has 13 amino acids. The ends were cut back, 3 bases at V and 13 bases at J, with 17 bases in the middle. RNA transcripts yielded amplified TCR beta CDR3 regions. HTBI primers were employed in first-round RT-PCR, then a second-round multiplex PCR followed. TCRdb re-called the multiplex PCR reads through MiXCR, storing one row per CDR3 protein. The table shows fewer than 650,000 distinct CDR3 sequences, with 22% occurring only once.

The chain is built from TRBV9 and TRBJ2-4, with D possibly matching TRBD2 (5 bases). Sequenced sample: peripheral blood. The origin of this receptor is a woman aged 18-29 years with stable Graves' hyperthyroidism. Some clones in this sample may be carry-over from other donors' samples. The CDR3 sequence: CASSDPFGGPQYF. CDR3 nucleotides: TGTGCCAGCAGCGATCCCTTCGGAGGCCCCCAGTACTTC.